A single sample is the source of the 19 T cell receptor beta chains below, sequenced in a study of tumor-infiltrating lymphocytes in primary liver carcinoma. A constant-region primer served to make TCR beta cDNA from approximately 490 ng total RNA. For TCR beta, libraries were produced by three nested multiplex PCR rounds using slightly modified ARM-PCR. The first two PCR rounds used TRBV1-TRBV30 forward primers with a C-beta reverse primer, nine to ten cycles each. Each CDR3 protein is one row after TCRdb ran MiXCR on the multiplex PCR reads. The data contain approximately 330,000 distinct CDR3 sequences, 65% of them singletons. Extraction also yielded germline DNA, while blood RNA was obtained from unsorted whole blood. Input material: peripheral blood. Receptors originate from a man aged 40-50 years with primary liver carcinoma and hepatitis B virus infection.

Worth noting for this clonotype: A junction end diverges from the germline sequence, so it may reflect a read error. The rearrangement uses TRBV9 and TRBJ1-1, with D perhaps matching TRBD1 (6 bases). Germline values: CDR1 SGDLS, CDR2 YYNGEE. The CDR3 runs 16 residues. This chain's CDR3 is CANSVAGGGHDTEAFF. CDR3 coding DNA: TGTGCCAACAGCGTAGCTGGCGGGGGGCACGACACTGAAGCTTTCTTT.

This clonotype came up once. This rearrangement joins TRBV6-2 or TRBV6-3 to TRBJ2-1; maybe TRBD2 (6 bases). The V end was cut by 6 bases, the J end by 3 bases, with 12 bases between. The germline gives CDR1 MNHEY, CDR2 SVGEGT. The CDR3 is 14 residues long. The CDR3 coding sequence is TGTGCCAGCAGCGGGAGCAGCGACTACAATGAGCAGTTCTTC. Its protein is CASSGSSDYNEQFF.

The rearrangement links TRBV28 to TRBJ2-5, with TRBD2 identical over 13 bases. Germline V gene data show CDR1 as MDHEN and CDR2 as SYDVKM. The junction had 2 bases not matched to a gene; V was cut back by 2 bases and J by 2 bases. The CDR3 totals 16 residues. The CDR3 region is CASSLLGLAGQETQYF. DNA of the CDR3: TGTGCCAGCAGTTTACTGGGACTAGCGGGACAAGAGACCCAGTACTTC. The whole variable domain, remainder taken from reference TRBV28 and TRBJ2-5, is DVKVTQSSRYLVKRTGEKVFLECVQDMDHENMFWYRQDPGLGLRLIYFSYDVKMKEKGDIPEGYSVSREKKERFSLILESASTNQTSMYLCASSLLGLAGQETQYFGPGTRLLVL.

As concerns this clonotype: A much larger clone sits a single nucleotide away, making a read error possible. The chain joins TRBV6-2 or TRBV6-3 to TRBJ2-2; TRBD1 matches at 10 bases. The CDR3 spans 15 residues. CDR1 and CDR2 (germline): MNHEY, SVGEGT. DNA of the CDR3: TGTACCAGCAGCTCAGACAGGGGGCGGACCGGGGAGCTGTTTTTT. It specifies CTSSSDRGRTGELFF.

This clonotype came up many times. This sequence joins TRBV29-1 and TRBJ2-7; D is uncertain. This CDR3 is built from 13 residues. Trimming removed 5 bases at V and 1 base at J, with 12 bases between. Germline CDR1 is SQVTM and CDR2 is ANQGSEA. CDR3 amino acids: CSVQSRTSYEQYF. The CDR3 DNA is TGCAGCGTTCAGAGTCGAACTTCCTACGAGCAGTACTTC.

This clonotype was detected only once. V usage is TRBV5-6 and J usage is TRBJ2-7; D is undetermined. Trimming stripped 0 bases from V and 6 bases from J, with 13 bases between. In germline, CDR1 is SGHDT, CDR2 YYEEEE. This CDR3 comprises 14 residues. CDR3 sequence: CASSLAESGSEQYF. As DNA, the CDR3 is TGTGCCAGCAGCTTGGCGGAGTCAGGATCCGAGCAGTACTTC.

As to this clonotype: The junction departs from germline at one end; a sequencing error may be responsible. The gene calls are TRBV11-2 and TRBJ2-7, with 7 bases lining up with TRBD2. This CDR3 comprises 15 residues. The germline gives CDR1 SGHAT, CDR2 FQNNGV. CDR3 DNA sequence: TGTGCCAGCAGCTACGGGACTATACTTTCTTACGAGCAGTGCTTC. As protein: CASSYGTILSYEQCF. Supplemented by reference TRBV11-2 and TRBJ2-7, the full variable domain reads EAGVAQSPRYKIIEKRQSVAFWCNPISGHATLYWYQQILGQGPKLLIQFQNNGVVDDSQLPKDRFSAERLKGVDSTLKIQPAKLEDSAVYLCASSYGTILSYEQCFGPGTRLTVT.

This clonotype was observed a handful of times. A much larger clone differs from this one at a single base, so this may be a read error. The V and J genes are TRBV6-6 and TRBJ1-1; possible D gene TRBD1, 6 bases. V lost 10 bases and J lost 7, with 13 bases in between. Germline CDR1 reads MNHNY; CDR2 reads SVGAGI (reference sequence). The CDR3 is 11 amino acids. The CDR3 is CANRKGGEAFF. DNA for the CDR3: TGTGCCAACAGAAAAGGGGGTGAAGCTTTCTTT.

The table lists this clonotype with many counts. The gene calls are TRBV6-5 and TRBJ2-5; no reliable D call. V was cut by 0 bases and J by 6 bases, with 2 bases left in between. CDR1 and CDR2 (germline): MNHEY, SVGAGI. The CDR3 covers 11 residues. The CDR3 spells CASSYSKTQYF. In DNA, the CDR3 is TGTGCCAGCAGTTACTCGAAGACCCAGTACTTC.

The sample holds many counts of this clonotype. This chain links TRBV11-3 with TRBJ2-3; no firm D call. The CDR3 runs to 14 residues. V lost 5 bases and J lost 2, with 11 bases in between. Germline V gene data show CDR1 as SGHNT and CDR2 as YENEEA. The CDR3 DNA is TGTGCCAGCAGCGACGTGGGCCTCACAGATACGCAGTATTTT. Amino acid sequence: CASSDVGLTDTQYF.

This clonotype occurred many times. The chain is built from TRBV5-6 and TRBJ2-3; TRBD1 or TRBD2 may be the D gene (6 bases each). V was pared by 7 bases and J by 4 bases, with 16 bases between. The CDR3 sequence is 14 residues long. Germline-derived CDR1 and CDR2 are SGHDT and YYEEEE. The CDR3 nucleotides are TGTGCCAGCGGTCCTGGGGGGCGGCCAGATACGCAGTATTTT. Protein sequence: CASGPGGRPDTQYF.

Points on this clonotype: Its ends do not fully match the called genes, so a read error is possible. The chain uses TRBV4-3 and TRBJ1-2; D ambiguous. The length of the CDR3 is 15 residues. Germline values: CDR1 LGHNA, CDR2 YSLEER. The CDR3 DNA reads as TGCGCCATCAGCCCCGCCGGACGGACGCCGTATGGGTACACCTTC. This sequence encodes CAISPAGRTPYGYTF.

As regards this clonotype: Mismatch with germline at one junction end may stem from a read error. The chain carries TRBV11-2 and TRBJ2-7; 11 bases fit TRBD2. The CDR3 loop spans 16 amino acids. Germline V gene sequence: CDR1 SGHAT, CDR2 FQNNGV. CDR3 loop: CASSLDLNSGRGERYF. The CDR3 region has the DNA TGTGCCAGCAGCTTAGATCTGAATAGCGGGAGGGGCGAGCGGTACTTC.

A note on this clonotype: The junction does not match germline at one end; this may be a read error. The gene calls are TRBV4-1 and TRBJ1-2; D is unclear. Germline values: CDR1 MGHRA, CDR2 YSYEKL. The CDR3 has 15 amino acids. The CDR3 here is CASSEGGLNNYGYTF. The DNA for the CDR3 is TGCGCCAGCAGCGAGGGAGGACTTAATAACTACGGCTACACCTTC.

Notes on this clonotype: The junction does not match germline at one end; this may be a read error. V is TRBV29-1 and J is TRBJ2-3; weak D call: TRBD1 (6 bases). The germline V gene has CDR1 SQVTM and CDR2 ANQGSEA. This CDR3 region has 15 residues. CDR3 protein: CSVEVPSRGTDKQYF. CDR3 DNA: TGCAGCGTTGAAGTCCCCAGCAGGGGCACAGATAAGCAGTATTTT.

In its sample, this clonotype was seen a few times. The chain combines TRBV6-1 with TRBJ2-3; TRBD1 aligns across 9 bases. J lost 3 bases, V lost 4 bases, and 5 bases had no gene match. CDR1 and CDR2 (germline): MNHNS, SASEGT. The CDR3 sequence is 15 residues long. CDR3 nucleotide sequence: TGTGCCAGCAGTGCCCCGACAGGGGGTACAGATACGCAGTATTTT. Its protein is CASSAPTGGTDTQYF.

Comments on this clonotype: This sequence may be a read error, since a much larger clone differs from it by one base. The V call is TRBV6-6, the J call TRBJ1-2; 11 bases agree with TRBD1. Germline V gene lookup returns CDR1 MNHNY and CDR2 SVGAGI (reference sequence). This CDR3 is 13 amino acids long. The V and J ends lost 5 bases and 8 bases, in that order; junction bases with no gene match: 4. CDR3 region: CASSSGQGAGYTF. The CDR3 DNA reads TGTGCCAGCAGTAGCGGACAGGGGGCGGGCTACACCTTC.

Of note for this clonotype: At one of its ends the junction is not consistent with the germline gene, which may arise from a read error. This chain joins TRBV20-1 and TRBJ2-1; 8 nucleotides agree with TRBD2. Germline V gives CDR1 DFQATT, CDR2 SNEGSKA (reference sequence). This CDR3 spans 16 amino acids. CDR3 region: CNARGRRGRSYNEQFF. The CDR3 DNA follows: TGCAATGCTAGAGGTCGACGCGGGAGGTCCTACAATGAGCAGTTCTTC.

The gene calls are TRBV4-1 and TRBJ1-5, with D unclear. CDR1 and CDR2 from the germline V gene are MGHRA and YSYEKL. This CDR3 has 15 residues. Trimming shortened V by 0 bases and J by 11 bases, and 17 bases separated the two germline ends. The CDR3 spells CASSQERAGPKAQHF. The CDR3 bases are TGCGCCAGCAGCCAAGAGAGGGCAGGCCCTAAGGCCCAGCATTTT.